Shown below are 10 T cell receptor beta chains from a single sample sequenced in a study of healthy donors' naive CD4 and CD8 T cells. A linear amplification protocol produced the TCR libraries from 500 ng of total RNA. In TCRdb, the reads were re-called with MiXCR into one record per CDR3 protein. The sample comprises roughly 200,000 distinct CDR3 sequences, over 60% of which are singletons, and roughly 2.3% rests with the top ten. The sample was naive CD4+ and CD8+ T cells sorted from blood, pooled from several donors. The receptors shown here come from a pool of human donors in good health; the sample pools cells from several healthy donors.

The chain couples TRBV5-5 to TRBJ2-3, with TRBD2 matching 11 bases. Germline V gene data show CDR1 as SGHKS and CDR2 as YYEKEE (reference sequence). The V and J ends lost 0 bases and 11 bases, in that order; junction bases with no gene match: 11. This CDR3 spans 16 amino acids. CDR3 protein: CASSLGTSGPGFGQYF. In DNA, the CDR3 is TGTGCCAGCAGCTTGGGGACTAGCGGGCCGGGTTTTGGGCAGTATTTT.

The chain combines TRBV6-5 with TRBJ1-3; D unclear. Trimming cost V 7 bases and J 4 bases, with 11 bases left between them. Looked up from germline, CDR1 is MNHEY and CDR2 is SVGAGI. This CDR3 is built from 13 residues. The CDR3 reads CASISLTGNTIYF. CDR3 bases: TGTGCCAGCATTTCCCTTACAGGAAACACCATATATTTT.

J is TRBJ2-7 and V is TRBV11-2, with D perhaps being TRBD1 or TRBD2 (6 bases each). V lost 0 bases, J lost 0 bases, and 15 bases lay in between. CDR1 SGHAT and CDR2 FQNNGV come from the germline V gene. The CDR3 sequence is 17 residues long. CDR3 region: CASSLDLGGLRSYEQYF. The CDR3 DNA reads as TGTGCCAGCAGCTTAGATCTTGGGGGGCTCCGCTCCTACGAGCAGTACTTC.

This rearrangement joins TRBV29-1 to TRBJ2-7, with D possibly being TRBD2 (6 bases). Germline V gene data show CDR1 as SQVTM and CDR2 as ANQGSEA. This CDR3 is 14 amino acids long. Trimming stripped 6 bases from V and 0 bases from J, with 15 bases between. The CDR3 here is CSVFLAELSYEQYF. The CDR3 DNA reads TGCAGCGTCTTTTTAGCGGAGCTCTCCTACGAGCAGTACTTC.

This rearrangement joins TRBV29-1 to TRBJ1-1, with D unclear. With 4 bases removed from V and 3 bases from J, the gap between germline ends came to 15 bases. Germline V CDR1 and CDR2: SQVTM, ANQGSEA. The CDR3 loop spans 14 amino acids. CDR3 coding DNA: TGCAGCGTTGGCCGCCCTCCAGCGGACACTGAAGCTTTCTTT. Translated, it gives CSVGRPPADTEAFF.

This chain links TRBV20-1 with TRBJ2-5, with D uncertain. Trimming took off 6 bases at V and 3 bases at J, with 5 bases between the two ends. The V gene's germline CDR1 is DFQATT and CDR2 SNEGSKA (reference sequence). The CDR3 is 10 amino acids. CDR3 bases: TGCAGTGCGGCTGAAGAGACCCAGTACTTC. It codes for CSAAEETQYF.

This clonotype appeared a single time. CDR3 nucleotides: TGTGCCAGCAGTTATTTGGGACAGGTCCATGGCTACACCTTC. Protein: CASSYLGQVHGYTF. The chain couples TRBV6-5 to TRBJ1-2; 8 nucleotides match TRBD1. V was pared by 3 bases and J by 6 bases, with 6 bases of the junction left unmatched. Germline CDR1 reads MNHEY; CDR2 reads SVGAGI. The CDR3 covers 14 residues.

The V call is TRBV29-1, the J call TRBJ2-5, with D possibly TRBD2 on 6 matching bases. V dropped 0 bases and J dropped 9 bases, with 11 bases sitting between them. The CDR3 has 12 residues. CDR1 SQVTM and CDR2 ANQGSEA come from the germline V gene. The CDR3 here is CSVEDSWRAQYF. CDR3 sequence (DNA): TGCAGCGTTGAAGATAGCTGGAGGGCCCAGTACTTC.

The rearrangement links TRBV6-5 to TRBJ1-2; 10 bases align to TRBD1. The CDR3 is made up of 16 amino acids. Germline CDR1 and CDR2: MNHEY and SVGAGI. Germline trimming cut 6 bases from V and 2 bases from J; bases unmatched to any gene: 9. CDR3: CASSFRRTGGNYGYTF. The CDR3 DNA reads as TGTGCCAGCAGCTTCCGTAGGACAGGGGGGAACTATGGCTACACCTTC.

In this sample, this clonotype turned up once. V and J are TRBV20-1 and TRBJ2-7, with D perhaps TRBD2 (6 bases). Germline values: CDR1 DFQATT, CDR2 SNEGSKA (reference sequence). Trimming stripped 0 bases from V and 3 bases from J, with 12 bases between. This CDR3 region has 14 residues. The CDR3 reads CSARDSRTNYEQYF. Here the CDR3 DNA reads TGCAGTGCTAGAGATTCAAGGACTAACTACGAGCAGTACTTC.